One sample yielded the 28 T cell receptor beta chains listed below, sequenced in a study of blood T cell repertoires in COVID-19. Libraries were prepared by immunoSEQ multiplex PCR; TCRdb keeps only in-frame clonotypes and omits some of them. The sample holds some 350,000 clones, under 95% seen once. Sequencing input: peripheral blood. The receptor source for this set is a woman under 30 who had recovered from COVID-19.

The rearrangement uses TRBV10-3 and TRBJ2-3; 7 nucleotides agree with TRBD1. Germline-derived CDR1 and CDR2 are ENHRY and SYGVKD. V shed 3 bases and J 2 bases; nucleotides not matched to a gene: 11. The CDR3 runs to 17 residues. CDR3 amino acids: CAISDPPRGNPTDTQYF. The CDR3 DNA sequence: TGTGCCATCAGTGATCCCCCCAGGGGGAACCCCACAGATACGCAGTATTTT.

The CDR3 sequence is CASSLAQGYTEAFF. The CDR3 coding sequence is TGTGCCAGCAGCTTAGCACAGGGTTATACTGAAGCTTTCTTT. The chain carries TRBV7-8 and TRBJ1-1; D is possibly TRBD1 (6 bases). The V end was cut by 0 bases, the J end by 5 bases, with 10 bases between. CDR3 length equals 14 residues. Germline V lookup: CDR1 SGHVS, CDR2 FQNEAQ.

V and J are TRBV6-2 or TRBV6-3 and TRBJ2-3; D is possibly TRBD2 (6 bases). Germline V gives CDR1 MNHEY, CDR2 SVGEGT. The CDR3 runs to 16 residues. Trimming took off 3 bases at V and 5 bases at J, with 18 bases between the two ends. This CDR3 reads CASSYITSTRRDTQYF. DNA for the CDR3: TGTGCCAGCAGTTATATAACTAGCACCCGGAGAGATACGCAGTATTTT.

The chain carries TRBV25-1 and TRBJ2-5, with TRBD1 matching 8 bases. The CDR3 is 13 amino acids. The germline CDR1 and CDR2 sequences are MGHDK and SYGVNS. J was trimmed by 7 bases and V by 6 bases; bases with no gene match: 7. The CDR3 protein is CASRTTGDWTQYF. CDR3 coding DNA: TGTGCCAGCAGAACGACAGGGGATTGGACCCAGTACTTC.

This chain uses TRBV14 with TRBJ2-5; 13 bases are a match to TRBD2. V was pared by 4 bases and J by 0 bases, with 2 bases of the junction left unmatched. This CDR3 has 16 amino acids. The germline CDR1 and CDR2 sequences are SGHDN and FVKESK. CDR3 amino acids: CASSLGTSGNQETQYF. CDR3 bases: TGTGCCAGCAGCCTCGGGACTAGCGGGAACCAAGAGACCCAGTACTTC.

The chain is built from TRBV7-9 and TRBJ1-2, with unresolved D. Between the trimmed V and J ends, which lost 1 base and 6 bases, there was a span of 15 bases. CDR1 and CDR2 from the germline V gene are SEHNR and FQNEAQ (reference sequence). This CDR3 has 15 residues. CDR3 loop: CASSLDDGELDGYTF. DNA of the CDR3: TGTGCCAGCAGCTTAGATGATGGGGAGCTAGATGGCTACACCTTC.

J is TRBJ1-2 and V is TRBV25-1; no definite D call. In germline, CDR1 is MGHDK, CDR2 SYGVNS. The V end was cut by 7 bases, the J end by 11 bases, with 8 bases between. This CDR3 region has 9 residues. Here the CDR3 reads CASTWAYTF. The CDR3 bases are TGTGCCAGCACCTGGGCTTACACCTTC.

The chain uses TRBV27 and TRBJ1-1; TRBD1 agrees at 8 bases. Trimming took 5 bases from V and 5 from J; bases not matched to a gene: 10. CDR1 MNHEY and CDR2 SMNVEV come from the germline V gene (reference sequence). The CDR3 is made up of 15 amino acids. The CDR3 reads CASSLGDRPLTEAFF. The DNA of the CDR3 is TGTGCCAGCAGTCTCGGGGACAGGCCCCTAACTGAAGCTTTCTTT.

The V call is TRBV9, the J call TRBJ1-1, with D perhaps matching TRBD1 (5 bases). Trimming cost V 0 bases and J 1 base, with 7 bases left between them. There are 14 residues in the CDR3. CDR1 SGDLS and CDR2 YYNGEE come from the germline V gene. CDR3 coding DNA: TGTGCCAGCAGCGTAGGAGGACAGAACACTGAAGCTTTCTTT. This sequence encodes CASSVGGQNTEAFF.

The chain has TRBV5-5 and TRBJ2-2; D possibly corresponds to TRBD1 (5 bases). The V end was cut by 0 bases, the J end by 6 bases, with 9 bases between. Germline lookup yields CDR1 SGHKS and CDR2 YYEKEE (reference sequence). CDR3 length equals 14 residues. DNA for the CDR3: TGTGCCAGCAGCTTGGAGCAGGGTCCCGGGGAGCTGTTTTTT. The encoded protein is CASSLEQGPGELFF.

A word on this clone: Other DNA sequences in this sample translate to the same CDR3. V and J are TRBV18 and TRBJ1-5; 7 positions match TRBD1. Germline values: CDR1 KGHSH, CDR2 LQKENI. V shed 3 bases and J 2 bases; nucleotides not matched to a gene: 1. The CDR3 length is 14 residues. This CDR3 is CASSPGQGNQPQHF. CDR3 DNA sequence: TGTGCCAGCTCACCCGGACAGGGCAATCAGCCCCAGCATTTT.

The V call is TRBV5-4, the J call TRBJ2-1, with 12 positions matching TRBD2. The CDR3 runs to 16 residues. V gave up 4 bases and J gave up 2 bases; unmatched junction bases: 4. Germline V gene lookup returns CDR1 SGHNT and CDR2 YYREEE (reference sequence). Written as DNA, the CDR3 is TGTGCCAGCAGCCATCGACTAGCGGGAGCCTACAATGAGCAGTTCTTC. As protein: CASSHRLAGAYNEQFF.

The gene calls are TRBV12-3 or TRBV12-4 and TRBJ2-1; D remains ambiguous. V was clipped by 2 bases and J by 9 bases, with 8 bases between them. The CDR3 sequence is 12 residues long. The CDR3 loop is CASSLTGLEQFF. Written as DNA, the CDR3 is TGTGCCAGCAGTTTAACGGGTCTTGAGCAGTTCTTC.

V gene TRBV11-2 combines with J gene TRBJ2-1; 11 nucleotides align to TRBD2. V trimming: 5 bases; J trimming: 4 bases; junction bases outside the gene matches: 7. Germline CDR1 SGHAT, CDR2 FQNNGV. The CDR3 covers 16 residues. The CDR3 is CASSARLAGKYNEQFF. The DNA of the CDR3 is TGTGCCAGCAGCGCTAGACTAGCGGGAAAGTACAATGAGCAGTTCTTC.

This clone was recorded once. This chain links TRBV6-5 with TRBJ1-4, with 7 bases matching TRBD1. In germline, CDR1 is MNHEY, CDR2 SVGAGI. With 6 bases clipped from V and 4 bases from J, the junction kept 8 bases outside the gene matches. The CDR3 length is 15 residues. CDR3 nucleotides: TGTGCCAGCAGACTCCAGGGGGGTGGTAATGAAAAACTGTTTTTT. Protein: CASRLQGGGNEKLFF.

The chain uses TRBV5-1 and TRBJ1-1, with a possible D match to TRBD1 (6 bases). Germline-derived CDR1 and CDR2 are SGHRS and YFSETQ. The V and J ends lost 2 bases and 4 bases respectively, with 9 bases between them. The CDR3 consists of 13 residues. CDR3 amino acids: CASSLTGSTEAFF. CDR3 DNA: TGCGCCAGCAGCTTAACAGGGAGCACTGAAGCTTTCTTT.

The CDR3 DNA sequence: TGTGCCAGCAGCTTAAATCGGGACACAAACACTGAAGCTTTCTTT. Amino acids: CASSLNRDTNTEAFF. V usage is TRBV7-8 and J usage is TRBJ1-1; TRBD1 is a possible D gene (6 bases). V was clipped by 2 bases and J by 2 bases, with 12 bases between them. The CDR3 length is 15 residues. Looked up from germline, CDR1 is SGHVS and CDR2 is FQNEAQ.

This clone was counted once. The chain employs TRBV27 and TRBJ2-1, with 8 positions matching TRBD1. The ends lost 7 bases at V and 7 bases at J; junction bases unmatched: 15. CDR3 length equals 16 residues. Germline CDR1 is MNHEY and CDR2 is SMNVEV (reference sequence). The CDR3 DNA reads as TGTGCCAGCACCCGTTCCCCCGGACAGGGCGTGAATGAGCAGTTCTTC. It encodes CASTRSPGQGVNEQFF.

This rearrangement joins TRBV30 to TRBJ2-2; D uncertain. Per the germline V gene, CDR1 is GTSNPN and CDR2 is SVGIG (reference sequence). This CDR3 has 15 residues. The V and J ends lost 6 bases and 6 bases respectively, with 20 bases between them. The CDR3 loop is CACPARASFAGELFF. The CDR3 nucleotides are TGTGCCTGTCCCGCCCGCGCTAGTTTCGCCGGGGAGCTGTTTTTT.

The V call is TRBV18, the J call TRBJ1-2; 10 bases match TRBD1. CDR1 is KGHSH and CDR2 is LQKENI in the germline V gene. The CDR3 is 16 residues long. The junction had 5 bases not matched to a gene; V was cut back by 3 bases and J by 1 base. The CDR3 loop reads CASSPSRDRGNYGYTF. The CDR3 region has the DNA TGTGCCAGCTCACCGTCACGGGACAGGGGTAACTATGGCTACACCTTC.

The CDR3 DNA follows: TGTGCCAGCAGTTACTCGTATCGGGAAGGCGGGGAGCTGTTTTTT. Residues: CASSYSYREGGELFF. The rearrangement links TRBV6-5 to TRBJ2-2; a possible D gene is TRBD2 (5 bases). Trimming shortened V by 0 bases and J by 7 bases, and 12 bases separated the two germline ends. CDR1 is MNHEY, CDR2 SVGAGI, per germline. The CDR3 is made up of 15 amino acids.

V gene TRBV21-1 combines with J gene TRBJ2-7; TRBD2 is taken as the D call from the table, unchecked against the DNA. TRBV21-1 is reported as a pseudogene. The CDR3 consists of 16 residues. DNA of the CDR3: TGTGCCAGCAGTCCCCCGGCAGGGGAGGGCTCCTACGAGCAGTACGTC. Its protein product is CASSPPAGEGSYEQYV.

The gene calls are TRBV2 and TRBJ2-7, with D tentatively TRBD1 (6 bases). The germline V gene encodes CDR1 SNHLY and CDR2 FYNNEI. The ends were cut back, 0 bases at V and 7 bases at J, with 13 bases in the middle. This CDR3 spans 14 amino acids. The DNA of the CDR3 is TGTGCCAGCAGTGAAGCTTCTGGGGGCTGGGAGCAGTACGTC. Translated, it gives CASSEASGGWEQYV.

The CDR3 region is CASSFIEGGAGLAFF. CDR3 DNA: TGTGCCAGCAGCTTCATAGAGGGAGGGGCCGGTTTGGCTTTCTTT. The chain recombines TRBV5-6 with TRBJ1-1, with a tentative D call TRBD1 (5 bases). This CDR3 is 15 amino acids long. The V gene lost 2 bases and the J gene lost 11 bases, with 22 bases spanning the gap. Germline CDR1 and CDR2: SGHDT and YYEEEE.

The V and J genes are TRBV29-1 and TRBJ2-5; 8 bases map to TRBD2. This CDR3 is built from 12 residues. V was clipped by 5 bases and J by 4 bases; unmatched bases: 3. Germline V gene lookup returns CDR1 SQVTM and CDR2 ANQGSEA. The CDR3 protein is CSVFREGETQYF. The CDR3 DNA reads TGCAGCGTTTTTCGGGAGGGAGAGACCCAGTACTTC.

The chain uses TRBV15 and TRBJ2-3; 8 nucleotides align to TRBD2. Unmatched junction bases numbered 3, after V lost 7 bases and J lost 0 bases. From germline, CDR1 is LNHNV and CDR2 YYDKDF (reference sequence). There are 14 residues in the CDR3. The CDR3 DNA reads TGTGCCACCAAACTAGCGGACAGCACAGATACGCAGTATTTT. As protein: CATKLADSTDTQYF.

V gene TRBV9 combines with J gene TRBJ1-3; D unclear. The CDR3 extends over 16 amino acids. Germline values: CDR1 SGDLS, CDR2 YYNGEE. V gave up 0 bases and J gave up 0 bases, with 10 bases separating them. CDR3 region: CASSVGQDSSGNTIYF. The CDR3 DNA follows: TGTGCCAGCAGCGTAGGTCAGGATAGCTCTGGAAACACCATATATTTT.

This clone was counted once. The V and J genes are TRBV19 and TRBJ2-3; D remains ambiguous. This CDR3 comprises 15 residues. The V end lost 5 bases, the J end lost 1 base, and 13 bases lay between the germline ends. CDR1 is LNHDA and CDR2 is SQIVND in the germline V gene (reference sequence). CDR3 nucleotides: TGTGCCAGTAGTTTATACGCGTTTGGCACAGATACGCAGTATTTT. The encoded protein is CASSLYAFGTDTQYF. Full variable domain (missing parts from reference TRBV19 and TRBJ2-3): DGGITQSPKYLFRKEGQNVTLSCEQNLNHDAMYWYRQDPGQGLRLIYYSQIVNDFQKGDIAEGYSVSREKKESFPLTVTSAQKNPTAFYLCASSLYAFGTDTQYFGPGTRLTVL.